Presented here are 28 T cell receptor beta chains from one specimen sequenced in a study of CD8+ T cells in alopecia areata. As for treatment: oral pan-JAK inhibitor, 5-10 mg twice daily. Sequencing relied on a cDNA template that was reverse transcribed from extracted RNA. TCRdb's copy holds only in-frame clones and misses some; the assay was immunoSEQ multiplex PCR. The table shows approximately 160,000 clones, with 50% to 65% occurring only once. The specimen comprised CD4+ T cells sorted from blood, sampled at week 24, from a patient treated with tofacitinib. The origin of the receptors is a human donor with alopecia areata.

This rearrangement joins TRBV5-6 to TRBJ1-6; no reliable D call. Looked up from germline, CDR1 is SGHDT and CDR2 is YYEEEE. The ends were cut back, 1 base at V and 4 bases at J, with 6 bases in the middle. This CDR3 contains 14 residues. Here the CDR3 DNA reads TGTGCCAGCAGCTTGTTAGGGTATAATTCACCCCTCCACTTT. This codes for CASSLLGYNSPLHF. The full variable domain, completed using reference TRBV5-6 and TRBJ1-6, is DAGVTQSPTHLIKTRGQQVTLRCSPKSGHDTVSWYQQALGQGPQFIFQYYEEEERQRGNFPDRFSGHQFPNYSSELNVNALLLGDSALYLCASSLLGYNSPLHFGNGTRLTVT.

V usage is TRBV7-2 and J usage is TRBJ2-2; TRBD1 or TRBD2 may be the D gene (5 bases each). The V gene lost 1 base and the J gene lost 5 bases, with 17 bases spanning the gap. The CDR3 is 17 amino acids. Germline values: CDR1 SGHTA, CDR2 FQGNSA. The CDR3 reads CASSLGDRRSRTGELFF. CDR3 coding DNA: TGTGCCAGCAGCTTAGGGGACCGCCGTTCTCGGACCGGGGAGCTGTTTTTT.

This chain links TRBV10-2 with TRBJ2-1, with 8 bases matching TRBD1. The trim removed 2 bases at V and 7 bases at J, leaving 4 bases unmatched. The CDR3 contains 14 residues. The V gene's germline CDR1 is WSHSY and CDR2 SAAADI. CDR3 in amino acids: CASSERQGINEQFF. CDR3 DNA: TGCGCCAGCAGTGAGCGACAGGGGATTAATGAGCAGTTCTTC.

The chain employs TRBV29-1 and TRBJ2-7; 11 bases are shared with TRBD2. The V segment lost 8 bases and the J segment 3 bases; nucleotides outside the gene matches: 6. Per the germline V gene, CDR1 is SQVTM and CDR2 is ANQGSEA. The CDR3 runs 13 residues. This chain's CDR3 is CSITGTSGYEQYF. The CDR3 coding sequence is TGCAGCATAACCGGGACTAGCGGCTACGAGCAGTACTTC.

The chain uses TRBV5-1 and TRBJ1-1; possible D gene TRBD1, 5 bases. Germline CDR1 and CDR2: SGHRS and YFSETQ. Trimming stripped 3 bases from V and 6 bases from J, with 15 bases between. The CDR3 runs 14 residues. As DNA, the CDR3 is TGCGCCAGCAGCTCCTCCACCGTGGGGGCTGAAGCTTTCTTT. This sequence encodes CASSSSTVGAEAFF.

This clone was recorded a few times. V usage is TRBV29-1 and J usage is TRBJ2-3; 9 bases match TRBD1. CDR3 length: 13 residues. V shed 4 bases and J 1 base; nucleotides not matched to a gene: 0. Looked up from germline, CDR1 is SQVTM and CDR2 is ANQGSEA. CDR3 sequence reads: CSVGTGGTDTQYF. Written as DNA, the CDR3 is TGCAGCGTTGGGACAGGGGGCACAGATACGCAGTATTTT.

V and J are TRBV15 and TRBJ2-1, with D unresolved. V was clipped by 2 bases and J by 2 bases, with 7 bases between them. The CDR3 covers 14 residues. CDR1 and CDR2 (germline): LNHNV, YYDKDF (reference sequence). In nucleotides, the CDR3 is TGTGCCACCAGCAGACCTCTTCCCTACAATGAGCAGTTCTTC. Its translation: CATSRPLPYNEQFF.

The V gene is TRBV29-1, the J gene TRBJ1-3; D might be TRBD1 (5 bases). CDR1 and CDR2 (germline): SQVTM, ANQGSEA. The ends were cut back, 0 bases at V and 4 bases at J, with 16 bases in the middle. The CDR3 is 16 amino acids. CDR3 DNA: TGCAGCGTTGAAGATCTTCCCCGGGACCGGGGAAACACCATATATTTT. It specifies CSVEDLPRDRGNTIYF. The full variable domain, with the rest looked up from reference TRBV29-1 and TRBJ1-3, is SAVISQKPSRDICQRGTSLTIQCQVDSQVTMMFWYRQQPGQSLTLIATANQGSEATYESGFVIDKFPISRPNLTFSTLTVSNMSPEDSSIYLCSVEDLPRDRGNTIYFGEGSWLTVV.

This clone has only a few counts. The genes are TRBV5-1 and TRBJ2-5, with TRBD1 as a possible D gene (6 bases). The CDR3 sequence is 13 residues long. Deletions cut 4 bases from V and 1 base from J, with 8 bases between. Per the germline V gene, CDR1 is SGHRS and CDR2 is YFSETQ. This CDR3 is CASSGTTQETQYF. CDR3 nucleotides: TGCGCCAGCAGCGGGACAACCCAAGAGACCCAGTACTTC.

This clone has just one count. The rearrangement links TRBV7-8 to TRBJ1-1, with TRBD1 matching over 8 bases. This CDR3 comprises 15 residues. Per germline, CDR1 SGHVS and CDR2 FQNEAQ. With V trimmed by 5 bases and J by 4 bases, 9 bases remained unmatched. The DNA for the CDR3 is TGTGCCAGCAGCCGAGGCAACAGGGGGACCACTGAAGCTTTCTTT. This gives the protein CASSRGNRGTTEAFF.

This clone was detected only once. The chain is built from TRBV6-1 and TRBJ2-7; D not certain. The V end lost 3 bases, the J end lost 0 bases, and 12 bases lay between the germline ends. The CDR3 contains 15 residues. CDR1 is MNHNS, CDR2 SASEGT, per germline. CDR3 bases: TGTGCCAGCAGTGAGCCGGTAAGGGTCTCCTACGAGCAGTACTTC. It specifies CASSEPVRVSYEQYF.

CDR3 residues: CASSLGADYNSPLHF. The CDR3 coding sequence is TGTGCCAGCAGCTTAGGGGCTGATTATAATTCACCCCTCCACTTT. The chain couples TRBV7-9 to TRBJ1-6, with D unresolved. Per the germline V gene, CDR1 is SEHNR and CDR2 is FQNEAQ (reference sequence). The CDR3 is 15 amino acids. Trimming stripped 1 base from V and 4 bases from J, with 8 bases between.

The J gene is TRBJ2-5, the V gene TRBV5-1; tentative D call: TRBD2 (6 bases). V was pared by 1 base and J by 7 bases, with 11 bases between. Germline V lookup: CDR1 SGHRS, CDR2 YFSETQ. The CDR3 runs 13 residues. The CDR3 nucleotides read TGCGCCAGCAGCTTGAACGCCGGGGGGACCCAGTACTTC. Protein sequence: CASSLNAGGTQYF.

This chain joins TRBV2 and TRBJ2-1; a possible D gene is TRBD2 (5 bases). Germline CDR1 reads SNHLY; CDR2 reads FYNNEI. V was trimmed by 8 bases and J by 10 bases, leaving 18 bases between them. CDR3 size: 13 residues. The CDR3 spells CASGPDSPGEQFF. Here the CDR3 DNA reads TGTGCCAGCGGCCCGGACTCGCCCGGGGAGCAGTTCTTC.

The CDR3 sequence is CASSDLRGTEAFF. In DNA, the CDR3 is TGTGCCAGCAGTGACTTGCGAGGAACTGAAGCTTTCTTT. V usage is TRBV2 and J usage is TRBJ1-1; D gene uncertain. V was shortened by 3 bases and J by 5 bases, with 10 bases between the two germline ends. The CDR3 covers 13 residues. Germline CDR1 SNHLY, CDR2 FYNNEI.

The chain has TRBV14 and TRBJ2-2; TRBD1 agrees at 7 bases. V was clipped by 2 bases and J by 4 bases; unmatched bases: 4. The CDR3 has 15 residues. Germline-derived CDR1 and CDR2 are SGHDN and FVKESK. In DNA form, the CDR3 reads TGTGCCAGCAGCCAACGGACAGGATTCACCGGGGAGCTGTTTTTT. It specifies CASSQRTGFTGELFF.

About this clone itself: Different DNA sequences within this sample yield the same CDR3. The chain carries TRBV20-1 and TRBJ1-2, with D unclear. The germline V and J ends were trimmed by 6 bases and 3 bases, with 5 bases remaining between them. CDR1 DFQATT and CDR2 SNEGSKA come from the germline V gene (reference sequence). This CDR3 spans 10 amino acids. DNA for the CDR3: TGCAGTGCCTTCGACTATGGCTACACCTTC. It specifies CSAFDYGYTF.

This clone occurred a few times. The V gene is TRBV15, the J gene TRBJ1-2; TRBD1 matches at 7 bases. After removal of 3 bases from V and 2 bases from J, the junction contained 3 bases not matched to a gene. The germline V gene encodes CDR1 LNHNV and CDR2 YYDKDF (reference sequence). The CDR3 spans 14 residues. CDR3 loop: CATSRGDRNYGYTF. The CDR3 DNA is TGTGCCACCAGCAGGGGGGACAGAAACTATGGCTACACCTTC.

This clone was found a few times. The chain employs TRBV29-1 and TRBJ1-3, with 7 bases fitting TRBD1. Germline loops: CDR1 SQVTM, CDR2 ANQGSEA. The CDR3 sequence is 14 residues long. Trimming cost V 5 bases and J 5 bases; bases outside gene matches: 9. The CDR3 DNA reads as TGCAGCGTTTCAAATCAGGGGGATAGAAACACCATATATTTT. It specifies CSVSNQGDRNTIYF.

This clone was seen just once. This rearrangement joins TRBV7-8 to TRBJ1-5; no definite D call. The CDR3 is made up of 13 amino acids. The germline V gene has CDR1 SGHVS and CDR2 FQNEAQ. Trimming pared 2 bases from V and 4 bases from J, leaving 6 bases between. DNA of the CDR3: TGTGCCAGCAGCTTAAGTAGGAATCAGCCCCAGCATTTT. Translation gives CASSLSRNQPQHF.

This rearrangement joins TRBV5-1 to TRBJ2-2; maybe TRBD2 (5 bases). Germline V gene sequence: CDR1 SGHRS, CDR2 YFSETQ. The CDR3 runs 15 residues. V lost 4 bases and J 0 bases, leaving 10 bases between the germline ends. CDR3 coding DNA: TGCGCCAGCAGCACCGGACTCCCGAACACCGGGGAGCTGTTTTTT. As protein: CASSTGLPNTGELFF.

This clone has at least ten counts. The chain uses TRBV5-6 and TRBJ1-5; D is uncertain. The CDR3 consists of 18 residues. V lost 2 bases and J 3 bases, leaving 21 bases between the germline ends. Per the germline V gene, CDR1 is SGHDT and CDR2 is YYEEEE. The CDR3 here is CASSLRRSAGRVNQPQHF. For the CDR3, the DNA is TGTGCCAGCAGCTTACGTCGCTCCGCGGGCCGCGTCAATCAGCCCCAGCATTTT.

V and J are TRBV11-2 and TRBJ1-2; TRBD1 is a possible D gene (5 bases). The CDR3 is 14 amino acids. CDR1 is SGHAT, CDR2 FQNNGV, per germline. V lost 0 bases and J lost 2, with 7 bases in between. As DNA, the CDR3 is TGTGCCAGCAGCTTAGAAGCAGGGAACTATGGCTACACCTTC. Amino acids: CASSLEAGNYGYTF.

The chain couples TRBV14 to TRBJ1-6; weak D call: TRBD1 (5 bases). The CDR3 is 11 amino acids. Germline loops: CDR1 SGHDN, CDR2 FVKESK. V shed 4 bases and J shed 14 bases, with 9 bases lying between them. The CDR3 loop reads CASSLRGALHF. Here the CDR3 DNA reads TGTGCCAGCAGCCTTAGGGGTGCCCTCCACTTT.

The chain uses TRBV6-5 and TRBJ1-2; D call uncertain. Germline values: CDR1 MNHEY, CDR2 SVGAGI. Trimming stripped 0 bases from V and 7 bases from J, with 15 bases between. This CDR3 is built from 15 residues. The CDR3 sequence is CASSYSTGRVAGYTF. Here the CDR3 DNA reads TGTGCCAGCAGTTACTCGACGGGCCGGGTTGCTGGCTACACCTTC.

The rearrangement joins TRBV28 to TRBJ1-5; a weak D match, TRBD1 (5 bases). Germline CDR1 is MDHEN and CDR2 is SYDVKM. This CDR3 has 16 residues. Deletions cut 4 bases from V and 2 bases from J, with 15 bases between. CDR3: CASSSGGDSGNQPQHF. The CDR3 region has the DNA TGTGCCAGCAGTTCTGGAGGGGACTCCGGCAATCAGCCCCAGCATTTT.

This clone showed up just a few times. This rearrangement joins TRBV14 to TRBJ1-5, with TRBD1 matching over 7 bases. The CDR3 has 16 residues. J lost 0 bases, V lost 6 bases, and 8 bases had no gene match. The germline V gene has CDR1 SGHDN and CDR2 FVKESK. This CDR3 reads CASRRQGPYSNQPQHF. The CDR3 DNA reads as TGTGCCAGCAGGCGACAGGGTCCGTATAGCAATCAGCCCCAGCATTTT.

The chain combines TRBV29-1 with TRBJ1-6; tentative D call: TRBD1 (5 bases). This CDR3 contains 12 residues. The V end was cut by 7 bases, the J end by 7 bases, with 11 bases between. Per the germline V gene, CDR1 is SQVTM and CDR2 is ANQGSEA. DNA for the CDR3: TGCAGCGCGAAAGAGGGGAATTCACCCCTCCACTTT. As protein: CSAKEGNSPLHF.